This T cell receptor (beta chain) was retrieved from a study of blood T cell repertoires in COVID-19. Study in general: The United States, Italy and Spain supplied acute and convalescent COVID-19 samples. The cDNA or gDNA used as material had been derived from T cells, B-cell-depleted T cells, or PBMCs.

In the study's own analysis: The authors estimated nucleated cell counts from reference gene primer amplification. Assay used: immunoSEQ multiplex PCR; TCRdb lists only in-frame clones, some missing. V, J and clone size derive from that table, while D and trimming were established from the DNA sequence. This table has about 260,000 clones, roughly 80% appearing once. Sequenced input: peripheral blood. The TCR comes from a man aged 55 to 70 who had recovered from COVID-19.

This chain's CDR3 is CASSGTTGGLELFF. The CDR3 DNA follows: TGTGCCAGCAGCGGAACGACAGGGGGCTTGGAGCTGTTTTTT. The chain uses TRBV9 and TRBJ2-2; 10 bases map to TRBD1. After removal of 3 bases from V and 10 bases from J, the junction contained 6 bases not matched to a gene. Germline CDR1 is SGDLS and CDR2 is YYNGEE. This CDR3 is built from 14 residues.